The clone carrying this TCR beta chain was picked up one time. Its antigen is as yet unknown. The sample belongs to a study of cytomegalovirus exposure and HLA in healthy donors. Regarding the study as a whole: The authors later found HLA-associated TCR beta chains more clonally expanded than equally common others. Presence/absence comparisons presumed near-even sequencing depth among donors.

All donors participated as healthy donors of bone marrow. Amplification used 60 Vbeta primers and 13 Jbeta primers. The protocol was immunoSEQ multiplex PCR, while the TCRdb copy is restricted to in-frame clones and leaves out a portion. The table includes more than 65,000 clones, roughly 74% detected once. Germline V gene lookup returns CDR1 SEHNR and CDR2 FQNEAQ (reference sequence). V shed 5 bases and J shed 8 bases, with 24 bases lying between them. The CDR3 is 16 residues long. The chain combines TRBV7-9 with TRBJ1-2; the D gene is possibly TRBD1 (6 bases). This TCR came from a woman in her fifties or sixties in good health and CMV-seropositive. The sequenced sample was PBMCs. CDR3 coding DNA: TGTGCCAGCAGCCAAGGCTCGACAGGTGGGAAGGGAGGCTACACCTTC. This translates into CASSQGSTGGKGGYTF.